The present TCR beta chain was sequenced within a study of shared clonotypes between healthy human individuals. Study observations and caveats: Among non-shared clonotypes, generation probabilities were lower than among those shared by all four donors. A generally larger estimated richness was seen in naive subsets than in memory subsets. Read depth was anticipated to influence clonotype sharing among donors.

Germline CDR1 is SGHNT and CDR2 is YYREEE (reference sequence). The V gene lost 2 bases and the J gene lost 8 bases, with 10 bases spanning the gap. This CDR3 contains 13 residues. Details on this clone: Its target is not known. This sample includes further DNA sequences coding for the same CDR3.

For every subset, genomic DNA was evenly distributed across several immunoSEQ plates. Produced via immunoSEQ multiplex PCR; TCRdb's table is partial and in-frame only. Among just over 2,000,000 clones, about 95% were seen once, and the ten largest hold about 1.1%. Naive CD8 populations comprised CD45RO-negative cells positively selected for CCR7, excluding terminally differentiated effector memory CD45RA+ cells. Sequenced material: naive CD8+ T cells sorted from blood. This clonotype was sampled from a man younger than 35 in good health. The rearrangement joins TRBV5-4 to TRBJ1-4, with D perhaps matching TRBD1 (5 bases). The CDR3 protein is CASSFQGGEKLFF. CDR3 nucleotide sequence: TGTGCCAGCAGCTTCCAGGGTGGGGAAAAACTGTTTTTT.